The 12 T cell receptor beta chains below come from one sample, sequenced in a study of cytomegalovirus exposure and HLA in healthy donors. Vbeta (60) and Jbeta (13) primers were used in the PCR. Only in-frame clones appear in the TCRdb table, and some are missing; sequencing was by immunoSEQ multiplex PCR. The sample lists approximately 160,000 clones, 65% to 85% occurring once. Sample: PBMCs. These receptor sequences come from a woman in her forties in good health and CMV-seropositive.

The chain links TRBV9 to TRBJ2-7; the D gene is possibly TRBD2 (6 bases). Germline V gene data show CDR1 as SGDLS and CDR2 as YYNGEE. V dropped 0 bases and J dropped 2 bases, with 9 bases sitting between them. This CDR3 contains 14 residues. The CDR3 bases are TGTGCCAGCAGCGTAGGGGAGGCGGCCTACGAGCAGTACTTC. Translated, it gives CASSVGEAAYEQYF.

This chain uses TRBV7-2 with TRBJ1-6; D remains unclear. This CDR3 has 14 residues. Trimming left V 5 bases short and J 7 bases short, with 12 bases between. Germline CDR1 is SGHTA and CDR2 is FQGNSA. This chain's CDR3 is CASSGREVNSPLHF. In DNA, the CDR3 is TGTGCCAGCAGCGGGAGGGAGGTGAATTCACCCCTCCACTTT. Filled out from reference TRBV7-2 and TRBJ1-6, the complete variable domain reads GAGVSQSPSNKVTEKGKDVELRCDPISGHTALYWYRQSLGQGLEFLIYFQGNSAPDKSGLPSDRFSAERTGGSVSTLTIQRTQQEDSAVYLCASSGREVNSPLHFGNGTRLTVT.

The V gene is TRBV2, the J gene TRBJ2-3; D possibly corresponds to TRBD2 (5 bases). The germline V gene encodes CDR1 SNHLY and CDR2 FYNNEI. This CDR3 is built from 13 residues. Trimming pared 9 bases from V and 6 bases from J, leaving 16 bases between. CDR3 sequence reads: CARGGPTADTQYF. CDR3 bases: TGTGCCAGAGGAGGTCCTACAGCGGATACGCAGTATTTT. Full variable domain (rest looked up from reference TRBV2 and TRBJ2-3): EPEVTQTPSHQVTQMGQEVILRCVPISNHLYFYWYRQILGQKVEFLVSFYNNEISEKSEIFDDQFSVERPDGSNFTLKIRSTKLEDSAMYFCARGGPTADTQYFGPGTRLTVL.

For the CDR3, the DNA is TGTGCCAGCAGCCTCAGGCCAGGACAGGGGACAATGGGGCAGTTCTTC. Amino acids: CASSLRPGQGTMGQFF. V usage is TRBV7-8 and J usage is TRBJ2-1; 9 positions match TRBD1. The CDR3 is 16 residues long. V lost 5 bases to trimming and J lost 12 bases; unmatched junction nucleotides: 17. Per germline, CDR1 SGHVS and CDR2 FQNEAQ.

V gene TRBV28 combines with J gene TRBJ2-3, with D maybe TRBD2 (5 bases). There are 16 residues in the CDR3. Trimming shortened V by 6 bases and J by 2 bases, and 18 bases separated the two germline ends. Per germline, CDR1 MDHEN and CDR2 SYDVKM. CDR3 sequence (DNA): TGTGCCAGCAGCCCTCCGCCGGGGAGATACACAGATACGCAGTATTTT. Amino acid sequence: CASSPPPGRYTDTQYF. The full variable domain, its missing parts supplied by reference TRBV28 and TRBJ2-3, is DVKVTQSSRYLVKRTGEKVFLECVQDMDHENMFWYRQDPGLGLRLIYFSYDVKMKEKGDIPEGYSVSREKKERFSLILESASTNQTSMYLCASSPPPGRYTDTQYFGPGTRLTVL.

The gene calls are TRBV5-1 and TRBJ1-1; D is unresolved. Germline V gives CDR1 SGHRS, CDR2 YFSETQ. The length of the CDR3 is 15 residues. Trimming removed 0 bases from V and 7 bases from J, with 16 bases in between. CDR3 residues: CASSLEFGVTGEAFF. Written as DNA, the CDR3 is TGCGCCAGCAGCTTGGAGTTCGGGGTGACGGGTGAAGCTTTCTTT.

The chain joins TRBV5-4 to TRBJ2-7, with 7 bases identical to TRBD2. The germline V gene has CDR1 SGHNT and CDR2 YYREEE (reference sequence). The J segment lost 3 bases and the V segment lost 2 bases, leaving 5 bases of the junction unmatched. This CDR3 has 14 amino acids. This CDR3 is CASSLEAGSYEQYF. CDR3 in DNA: TGTGCCAGCAGCTTAGAAGCGGGGAGCTACGAGCAGTACTTC.

V and J are TRBV28 and TRBJ1-5, with 7 bases aligning to TRBD1. With 2 bases clipped from V and 4 bases from J, the junction kept 5 bases outside the gene matches. Per the germline V gene, CDR1 is MDHEN and CDR2 is SYDVKM. The CDR3 extends over 15 amino acids. The CDR3 spells CASSLRTGWNQPQHF. As DNA, the CDR3 is TGTGCCAGCAGTTTAAGGACAGGATGGAATCAGCCCCAGCATTTT.

The V and J genes are TRBV5-1 and TRBJ1-3; D gene unclear. Germline V gene data show CDR1 as SGHRS and CDR2 as YFSETQ. This CDR3 spans 15 amino acids. V dropped 0 bases and J dropped 0 bases, with 7 bases sitting between them. CDR3 coding DNA: TGCGCCAGCAGCTTGGACCTATCCTCTGGAAACACCATATATTTT. Protein sequence: CASSLDLSSGNTIYF.

The chain combines TRBV4-2 with TRBJ2-3, with 7 bases identical to TRBD1. J gave up 3 bases and V 4 bases, and 10 bases lay outside the gene matches. The CDR3 is 16 amino acids. Germline assignment: CDR1 LGHNA and CDR2 YNFKEQ. The CDR3 here is CASSPNWDSGTDTQYF. CDR3 nucleotide sequence: TGTGCCAGCAGCCCGAATTGGGACAGTGGAACAGATACGCAGTATTTT.

The rearrangement links TRBV10-3 to TRBJ2-2; TRBD1 matches 9 bases. This CDR3 comprises 15 residues. V lost 6 bases, J lost 5 bases, and 7 bases stayed unmatched. Germline CDR1 is ENHRY and CDR2 is SYGVKD. CDR3 sequence (DNA): TGTGCCATCAGGGGACAGGGAGTTGGGACCGGGGAGCTGTTTTTT. This encodes CAIRGQGVGTGELFF.

This chain uses TRBV2 with TRBJ1-5, with D perhaps TRBD1 (5 bases). The V and J ends lost 5 bases and 1 base respectively, with 9 bases between them. CDR3 length equals 14 residues. Germline-derived CDR1 and CDR2 are SNHLY and FYNNEI. CDR3 sequence: CASSQGLSNQPQHF. CDR3 DNA: TGTGCCAGCAGTCAGGGTTTGAGCAATCAGCCCCAGCATTTT.